Shown below are 27 T cell receptor beta chains from a single sample sequenced in a study of human T cells and chemical hapten exposure (dated by TCRdb to 2020 to 2023). Total RNA was extracted from unfractionated whole blood that had been collected in Tempus Blood RNA tubes. During library preparation, unique molecular identifiers were attached to individual cDNA molecules so that TCRs could be counted quantitatively and reproducibly. TCRdb ran its own pipeline on the public reads, namely fastp trimming at Q25 and MiXCR clone calling, and kept in-frame beta chains. Rows are combined by CDR3 protein, so each entry shows the most common genes and DNA. The sample contains around 120,000 distinct CDR3 sequences, 8.5% to 9% of them found a single time. Jointly, the top ten make up approximately 1.5% of the sample. The sequencing sample was made of whole blood. The receptors were gathered from a human donor in good health. Some clones in this sample may be carry-over from other donors' samples. Donor details come from another sample of the same person, matched by shared clones.

This clonotype was recorded many times. This chain uses TRBV6-2 or TRBV6-3 with TRBJ1-5; 8 nucleotides agree with TRBD1. The germline gives CDR1 MNHEY, CDR2 SVGEGT. The CDR3 contains 19 residues. V shed 6 bases, J shed 0 bases, and the junction held 16 bases outside the gene matches. The CDR3 nucleotides read TGTGCCAGCAGCCCCCCGGGACAGGACGCAGAATATAGCAATCAGCCCCAGCATTTT. The encoded protein is CASSPPGQDAEYSNQPQHF.

In DNA form, the CDR3 reads TGTGCCAGCCGCACAGGGCGGCACACTGAAGCTTTCTTT. It yields the protein CASRTGRHTEAFF. This chain joins TRBV6-1 and TRBJ1-1; maybe TRBD1 (6 bases). Trimming took off 8 bases at V and 3 bases at J, with 13 bases between the two ends. The length of the CDR3 is 13 residues. Germline V gene lookup returns CDR1 MNHNS and CDR2 SASEGT.

This clonotype was seen repeatedly, ten times or more. The rearrangement uses TRBV6-6 and TRBJ1-1; D perhaps matches TRBD1 (6 bases). Germline V gene lookup returns CDR1 MNHNY and CDR2 SVGAGI (reference sequence). V lost 6 bases and J lost 5, with 16 bases in between. This CDR3 is built from 14 residues. CDR3 in amino acids: CASSNRVSGTEAFF. CDR3 in DNA: TGTGCCAGCAGCAACAGGGTCTCGGGGACTGAAGCTTTCTTT.

In its sample, this clonotype was seen many times. The chain joins TRBV4-2 to TRBJ2-1; 11 bases are shared with TRBD1. This CDR3 spans 16 amino acids. Trimming took 0 bases from V and 3 from J; bases not matched to a gene: 1. Germline V lookup: CDR1 LGHNA, CDR2 YNFKEQ. CDR3 protein: CASSQDGTGGYNEQFF. CDR3 sequence (DNA): TGTGCCAGCAGCCAAGATGGGACAGGGGGCTACAATGAGCAGTTCTTC.

This clonotype was seen a few times. This rearrangement joins TRBV6-6 to TRBJ1-1; D is unresolved. This CDR3 region has 12 residues. Germline assignment: CDR1 MNHNY and CDR2 SVGAGI (reference sequence). The V and J ends lost 8 bases and 1 base respectively, with 8 bases between them. CDR3 DNA: TGTGCCAGCGTTGAAGAGAACACTGAAGCTTTCTTT. Its translation: CASVEENTEAFF.

This clonotype was detected only a few times. V is TRBV6-5 and J is TRBJ1-1, with D unclear. Germline values: CDR1 MNHEY, CDR2 SVGAGI. V shed 0 bases and J shed 8 bases, with 10 bases lying between them. The CDR3 has 13 amino acids. The CDR3 is CASSYSVGGEAFF. In DNA form, the CDR3 reads TGTGCCAGCAGTTACTCTGTCGGCGGAGAAGCTTTCTTT.

On this clonotype: One junction end does not reproduce the germline sequence, and a read error may be involved. V is TRBV27 and J is TRBJ2-6; TRBD1 is a possible D gene (6 bases). Germline V gene sequence: CDR1 MNHEY, CDR2 SMNVEV (reference sequence). This CDR3 has 15 amino acids. CDR3 region: CTSRTGSSGANVLTF. CDR3 bases: TGTACCAGCAGAACAGGGAGCTCTGGGGCCAACGTCCTGACTTTC.

CDR3 sequence reads: CASSLVQGVGGRDTQYF. In DNA form, the CDR3 reads TGTGCCAGCAGCTTAGTTCAGGGTGTAGGGGGCAGAGATACGCAGTATTTT. The chain links TRBV7-9 to TRBJ2-3; 7 nucleotides align to TRBD1. The CDR3 covers 17 residues. V lost 1 base and J lost 5; bases outside the gene matches: 12. Germline assignment: CDR1 SEHNR and CDR2 FQNEAQ (reference sequence). Supplemented by reference TRBV7-9 and TRBJ2-3, the full variable domain reads DTGVSQNPRHKITKRGQNVTFRCDPISEHNRLYWYRQTLGQGPEFLTYFQNEAQLEKSRLLSDRFSAERPKGSFSTLEIQRTEQGDSAMYLCASSLVQGVGGRDTQYFGPGTRLTVL.

This chain joins TRBV29-1 and TRBJ2-4; D might be TRBD1 or TRBD2, each matching 5 bases. Germline values: CDR1 SQVTM, CDR2 ANQGSEA. CDR3 length equals 13 residues. The V and J ends lost 3 bases and 9 bases respectively, with 15 bases between them. This CDR3 reads CSVDSVHGGIQYF. The CDR3 DNA reads TGCAGCGTTGACTCCGTGCATGGGGGCATTCAGTACTTC. The full variable domain, its missing parts supplied by reference TRBV29-1 and TRBJ2-4, is SAVISQKPSRDICQRGTSLTIQCQVDSQVTMMFWYRQQPGQSLTLIATANQGSEATYESGFVIDKFPISRPNLTFSTLTVSNMSPEDSSIYLCSVDSVHGGIQYFGAGTRLSVL.

This clonotype appeared many times. The chain couples TRBV9 to TRBJ2-7; 9 nucleotides agree with TRBD2. Looked up from germline, CDR1 is SGDLS and CDR2 is YYNGEE. The CDR3 totals 15 residues. With 0 bases clipped from V and 5 bases from J, the junction kept 6 bases outside the gene matches. For the CDR3, the DNA is TGTGCCAGCAGCGTAGATCCCGGGACTAGCAACGAGCAGTACTTC. This translates into CASSVDPGTSNEQYF.

This clonotype was recorded many times. This chain connects TRBV9 to TRBJ1-4; TRBD1 is a possible D gene (5 bases). Germline CDR1 and CDR2: SGDLS and YYNGEE. This CDR3 spans 14 amino acids. The ends were cut back, 4 bases at V and 3 bases at J, with 10 bases in the middle. As DNA, the CDR3 is TGTGCCAGCAGCCTTGCAGGGCCTAATGAAAAACTGTTTTTT. It translates to CASSLAGPNEKLFF.

This clonotype was counted ten times or more. The V call is TRBV12-3 or TRBV12-4, the J call TRBJ1-2, with 7 positions matching TRBD1. V lost 0 bases, J lost 4 bases, and 8 bases stayed unmatched. The CDR3 consists of 16 residues. The CDR3 DNA reads TGTGCCAGCAGTTTAGCGCCAGGGGGACAGATCTATGGCTACACCTTC. This gives the protein CASSLAPGGQIYGYTF.

The V gene is TRBV3-1, the J gene TRBJ2-1; no clear D gene. Between the trimmed V and J ends, which lost 5 bases and 8 bases, there was a span of 13 bases. CDR1 and CDR2 (germline): LGHDT, YNNKEL (reference sequence). The CDR3 runs to 13 residues. CDR3 loop: CASSAEGLHEQFF. CDR3 in DNA: TGTGCCAGCAGCGCCGAAGGGTTACATGAGCAGTTCTTC.

This clonotype was counted a few times. The V call is TRBV12-3 or TRBV12-4, the J call TRBJ2-7, with TRBD2 identical over 10 bases. V was pared by 5 bases and J by 1 base, with 5 bases of the junction left unmatched. The CDR3 has 15 residues. The CDR3 coding sequence is TGTGCCAGCAGTCCTGGGACTAGCGTGTCCTACGAGCAGTACTTC. It specifies CASSPGTSVSYEQYF.

This clonotype came up many times. The chain uses TRBV7-9 and TRBJ1-1, with no clear D. The germline V and J ends were trimmed by 5 bases and 4 bases, with 5 bases remaining between them. CDR3 length equals 11 residues. The germline V gene encodes CDR1 SEHNR and CDR2 FQNEAQ (reference sequence). CDR3 protein: CASSAFTEAFF. The CDR3, as DNA: TGTGCCAGCAGCGCCTTCACTGAAGCTTTCTTT.

In this sample, this clonotype turned up many times. J is TRBJ1-4 and V is TRBV6-6; 9 bases map to TRBD1. CDR3 length: 14 residues. Germline values: CDR1 MNHNY, CDR2 SVGAGI (reference sequence). V dropped 4 bases and J dropped 7; count of bases not matched to a gene: 4. CDR3 region: CASSSLDRGEKLFF. The CDR3 DNA reads TGTGCCAGCAGTTCTCTGGACAGGGGTGAAAAACTGTTTTTT.

This clonotype was recorded at least ten times. The rearrangement joins TRBV7-6 to TRBJ1-1, with D hard to call. The ends were cut back, 5 bases at V and 1 base at J, with 8 bases in the middle. Per germline, CDR1 SGHVS and CDR2 FNYEAQ. The CDR3 spans 13 residues. The chain's CDR3 is CASSPAGNTEAFF. The DNA of the CDR3 is TGTGCCAGCAGCCCGGCAGGGAACACTGAAGCTTTCTTT.

This clonotype turned up a few times. The V and J genes are TRBV20-1 and TRBJ2-5, with D unresolved. CDR1 is DFQATT and CDR2 is SNEGSKA in the germline V gene (reference sequence). This CDR3 spans 13 amino acids. Trimming stripped 1 base from V and 2 bases from J, with 8 bases between. CDR3 sequence reads: CSARGSPQETQYF. CDR3 nucleotide sequence: TGCAGTGCTAGAGGTAGCCCTCAAGAGACCCAGTACTTC.

This clonotype was picked up a small number of times. The chain couples TRBV2 to TRBJ2-7; 14 nucleotides match TRBD2. There are 14 residues in the CDR3. From germline, CDR1 is SNHLY and CDR2 FYNNEI. Trimming took 4 bases from V and 7 from J; bases not matched to a gene: 3. This chain's CDR3 is CASSGTSGRWEQYF. Written as DNA, the CDR3 is TGTGCCAGCAGTGGGACTAGCGGGAGGTGGGAGCAGTACTTC.

The chain employs TRBV7-2 and TRBJ1-5; D might be TRBD1 (5 bases). The ends were cut back, 3 bases at V and 7 bases at J, with 13 bases in the middle. The CDR3 sequence is 14 residues long. Germline CDR1 is SGHTA and CDR2 is FQGNSA. Written as DNA, the CDR3 is TGTGCCAGCAGCTTTGGGACCGAGGCCCAGCCCCAGCATTTT. This sequence encodes CASSFGTEAQPQHF.

This clonotype was seen at least ten times. The J gene is TRBJ2-7, the V gene TRBV29-1; 8 positions agree with TRBD1. Trimming removed 4 bases from V and 5 bases from J; junction bases left unmatched: 10. The CDR3 spans 14 residues. CDR1 and CDR2 (germline): SQVTM, ANQGSEA. CDR3 region: CSVAQGQEVNEQYF. CDR3 sequence (DNA): TGCAGCGTTGCCCAGGGACAGGAGGTCAACGAGCAGTACTTC.

This clonotype was observed at least ten times. This chain uses TRBV19 with TRBJ1-4; a possible D gene is TRBD1 (5 bases). Deletions cut 5 bases from V and 8 bases from J, with 18 bases between. Germline V gene data show CDR1 as LNHDA and CDR2 as SQIVND (reference sequence). The CDR3 loop spans 15 amino acids. CDR3 nucleotide sequence: TGTGCCAGTAGTTCACTGACAGCTCAGAAGGAAAAACTGTTTTTT. This translates into CASSSLTAQKEKLFF.

This clonotype appeared many times. The V call is TRBV20-1, the J call TRBJ1-2; 11 bases map to TRBD1. CDR1 is DFQATT, CDR2 SNEGSKA, per germline (reference sequence). Trimming removed 1 base from V and 1 base from J; junction bases left unmatched: 2. The CDR3 has 15 amino acids. Written as DNA, the CDR3 is TGCAGTGCTAGAGTGGGGACAGGGGGTAACTATGGCTACACCTTC. Amino acids: CSARVGTGGNYGYTF.

This clonotype appeared many times. The V call is TRBV2, the J call TRBJ2-7; 7 nucleotides line up with TRBD2. Trimming cost V 10 bases and J 2 bases; bases outside gene matches: 5. CDR3 length: 12 residues. Germline V lookup: CDR1 SNHLY, CDR2 FYNNEI. CDR3 residues: CATTRGAYEQYF. The DNA of the CDR3 is TGTGCCACCACCCGGGGGGCCTACGAGCAGTACTTC.

This clonotype was counted many times. J is TRBJ1-1 and V is TRBV6-6; D is unclear. The ends were cut back, 2 bases at V and 0 bases at J, with 7 bases in the middle. Per the germline V gene, CDR1 is MNHNY and CDR2 is SVGAGI (reference sequence). CDR3 length: 14 residues. In DNA form, the CDR3 reads TGTGCCAGCAGTTACGAGGGAGTGAACACTGAAGCTTTCTTT. It encodes CASSYEGVNTEAFF.

This chain connects TRBV6-5 to TRBJ2-7; TRBD1 matches at 9 bases. The CDR3 is made up of 16 amino acids. CDR1 and CDR2 from the germline V gene are MNHEY and SVGAGI. Losses at the gene ends were 2 bases for V and 7 bases for J; bases not matched to a gene: 12. CDR3: CASSYGDRDAPTEQYF. In DNA, the CDR3 is TGTGCCAGCAGTTACGGGGACAGGGACGCTCCTACGGAGCAGTACTTC.

The chain has TRBV29-1 and TRBJ2-5, with D perhaps TRBD1 (6 bases). Germline loops: CDR1 SQVTM, CDR2 ANQGSEA. V was pared by 7 bases and J by 2 bases, with 11 bases between. This CDR3 contains 12 residues. The CDR3 loop is CSAPGHQETQYF. The DNA of the CDR3 is TGCAGCGCCCCGGGACATCAAGAGACCCAGTACTTC.